The 32 T cell receptor beta chains reported below all come from one sample, sequenced in a study of ipilimumab plus nivolumab after autologous stem cell transplantation. Using immunoSEQ multiplex PCR, the repertoire was profiled, and TCRdb retains in-frame clones only, with some absent. The sample has 8,000 to 13,000 clones; about 78% are singletons. Sequenced material: PBMCs, taken in a trial of ipilimumab plus nivolumab as post-transplant consolidation. The receptors derive from a male donor with diffuse large B-cell lymphoma.

The V call is TRBV4-1, the J call TRBJ1-2, with 7 bases identical to TRBD1. The V gene end was trimmed by 2 bases and the J gene end by 3 bases; junction bases not matched to a gene: 6. This CDR3 is 15 amino acids long. The germline gives CDR1 MGHRA, CDR2 YSYEKL. This CDR3 is CASSQFQGEYYGYTF. CDR3 coding DNA: TGCGCCAGCAGCCAATTTCAGGGGGAATACTATGGCTACACCTTC.

The chain joins TRBV18 to TRBJ1-1; no reliable D call. V dropped 8 bases and J dropped 4 bases, with 11 bases sitting between them. The germline V gene has CDR1 KGHSH and CDR2 LQKENI. The length of the CDR3 is 12 residues. CDR3 coding DNA: TGTGCCAGCGCCGCGGATGGCACTGAAGCTTTCTTT. Amino acid sequence: CASAADGTEAFF. Full variable domain (missing parts from reference TRBV18 and TRBJ1-1): NAGVMQNPRHLVRRRGQEARLRCSPMKGHSHVYWYRQLPEEGLKFMVYLQKENIIDESGMPKERFSAEFPKEGPSILRIQQVVRGDSAAYFCASAADGTEAFFGQGTRLTVV.

CDR3 coding DNA: TGTGCCAGCAGTAACACAGCGGGGGGGGTCGATACGCAGTATTTT. Translation gives CASSNTAGGVDTQYF. The chain has TRBV6-4 and TRBJ2-3, with 10 bases fitting TRBD2. The junction had 8 bases not matched to a gene; V was cut back by 5 bases and J by 6 bases. Germline V gene data show CDR1 as MRHNA and CDR2 as SNTAGT. The CDR3 runs to 15 residues.

This sequence joins TRBV7-8 and TRBJ2-3; 7 bases line up with TRBD1. This CDR3 region has 16 residues. Germline values: CDR1 SGHVS, CDR2 FQNEAQ. V lost 0 bases to trimming and J lost 0 bases; unmatched junction nucleotides: 3. CDR3 nucleotides: TGTGCCAGCAGCTTAGCAGGGGGCCCTAGCACAGATACGCAGTATTTT. Its translation is CASSLAGGPSTDTQYF.

This clone has only a few counts. CDR3 in amino acids: CASSLGVAGGHLIPYNEQFF. The CDR3 nucleotides are TGTGCCAGCAGCTTAGGAGTAGCGGGGGGGCATTTAATTCCCTACAATGAGCAGTTCTTC. The gene calls are TRBV7-6 and TRBJ2-1; 11 positions agree with TRBD2. V dropped 1 base and J dropped 2; count of bases not matched to a gene: 13. CDR1 is SGHVS, CDR2 FNYEAQ, per germline. The CDR3 is 20 amino acids.

The chain joins TRBV30 to TRBJ1-2; TRBD1 matches at 9 bases. The CDR3 has 13 residues. CDR1 GTSNPN and CDR2 SVGIG come from the germline V gene (reference sequence). V was pared by 5 bases and J by 7 bases, with 8 bases of the junction left unmatched. CDR3: CAWEGTGIFGYTF. CDR3 sequence (DNA): TGTGCCTGGGAAGGGACAGGGATTTTTGGCTACACCTTC.

This rearrangement joins TRBV5-1 to TRBJ2-2; 10 nucleotides line up with TRBD1. The CDR3 sequence is 14 residues long. Germline CDR1 SGHRS, CDR2 YFSETQ. The V gene end was trimmed by 4 bases and the J gene end by 5 bases; junction bases not matched to a gene: 2. The CDR3 loop is CASSRTGGTGELFF. For the CDR3, the DNA is TGCGCCAGCAGCCGGACAGGGGGGACCGGGGAGCTGTTTTTT.

As regards this clone: Distinct nucleotide sequences in the sample also encode this CDR3. J is TRBJ2-3 and V is TRBV5-1, with 8 nucleotides matching TRBD2. Trimming at V came to 0 bases and at J to 1 base, leaving 1 base not matched to a gene. Germline lookup yields CDR1 SGHRS and CDR2 YFSETQ. The CDR3 consists of 15 residues. The CDR3 DNA follows: TGCGCCAGCAGCTTGGGGCGGGGGGGCACAGATACGCAGTATTTT. Its translation is CASSLGRGGTDTQYF. The variable domain in full, completed from reference TRBV5-1 and TRBJ2-3, reads KAGVTQTPRYLIKTRGQQVTLSCSPISGHRSVSWYQQTPGQGLQFLFEYFSETQRNKGNFPGRFSGRQFSNSRSEMNVSTLELGDSALYLCASSLGRGGTDTQYFGPGTRLTVL.

This clone was recorded only once. The J gene is TRBJ2-7, the V gene TRBV28; D gene uncertain. The ends were cut back, 10 bases at V and 2 bases at J, with 15 bases in the middle. Germline-derived CDR1 and CDR2 are MDHEN and SYDVKM. The CDR3 consists of 13 residues. CDR3 sequence (DNA): TGTGCCACCACTTTAACCGAAACCTACGAGCAGTACTTC. Translated: CATTLTETYEQYF.

The chain employs TRBV5-4 and TRBJ2-7; D might be TRBD2 (6 bases). This CDR3 is built from 15 residues. Germline V gene lookup returns CDR1 SGHNT and CDR2 YYREEE (reference sequence). V gave up 4 bases and J gave up 2 bases, with 16 bases separating them. The CDR3 DNA reads TGTGCCAGCAGCCGCGGGGCGGGGACCCCCTACGAGCAGTACTTC. Its translation: CASSRGAGTPYEQYF.

This chain uses TRBV9 with TRBJ1-2; a weak D match, TRBD1 (6 bases). V was cut by 4 bases and J by 9 bases, with 19 bases left in between. CDR3 length: 14 amino acids. Germline CDR1 reads SGDLS; CDR2 reads YYNGEE. DNA for the CDR3: TGTGCCAGCAGCCCCGCTCGGGGGCACTTTAGCTACACCTTC. It translates to CASSPARGHFSYTF.

There are a few counts of this clone. This chain uses TRBV5-5 with TRBJ2-7; D is perhaps TRBD1 or TRBD2 (5 bases each). The CDR3 has 15 amino acids. Trimming removed 3 bases from V and 0 bases from J, with 13 bases in between. The germline V gene has CDR1 SGHKS and CDR2 YYEKEE (reference sequence). The CDR3 region is CASSSGRTYSYEQYF. As DNA, the CDR3 is TGTGCCAGCAGCTCGGGACGGACATACTCCTACGAGCAGTACTTC.

The genes are TRBV5-1 and TRBJ1-3; no firm D call. Germline V gives CDR1 SGHRS, CDR2 YFSETQ. The CDR3 extends over 13 amino acids. Trimming took 0 bases from V and 7 from J, leaving 8 bases between them. CDR3 sequence reads: CASSLEPGNTIYF. CDR3 sequence (DNA): TGCGCCAGCAGCTTGGAACCAGGCAACACCATATATTTT.

This clone was seen only once. V is TRBV6-6 and J is TRBJ2-7; D remains ambiguous. Trimming left V 5 bases short and J 1 base short, with 12 bases between. CDR1 and CDR2 from the germline V gene are MNHNY and SVGAGI (reference sequence). This CDR3 contains 14 residues. CDR3 sequence reads: CASSPPTESYEQYF. CDR3 bases: TGTGCCAGCAGTCCACCGACGGAGTCCTACGAGCAGTACTTC.

This clone has more than one count but fewer than ten. The chain has TRBV4-3 and TRBJ2-7; either TRBD1 or TRBD2 may supply D (5 bases each). The V and J ends lost 4 bases and 1 base respectively, with 11 bases between them. Germline loops: CDR1 LGHNA, CDR2 YSLEER. The CDR3 consists of 14 residues. The CDR3 loop reads CASSPTWGSYEQYF. The CDR3 nucleotides are TGCGCCAGCAGCCCCACGTGGGGGTCCTACGAGCAGTACTTC.

The gene calls are TRBV11-2 and TRBJ1-2, with 8 bases aligning to TRBD1. The CDR3 consists of 13 residues. The junction had 4 bases not matched to a gene; V was cut back by 5 bases and J by 5 bases. Germline V lookup: CDR1 SGHAT, CDR2 FQNNGV. Here the CDR3 reads CASSRQGSYGYTF. As DNA, the CDR3 is TGTGCCAGCAGCAGACAGGGGAGTTATGGCTACACCTTC.

The chain carries TRBV6-5 and TRBJ1-1, with D possibly matching TRBD1 (6 bases). Trimming cost V 7 bases and J 1 base, with 7 bases left between them. This CDR3 spans 12 amino acids. From germline, CDR1 is MNHEY and CDR2 SVGAGI. The CDR3 DNA sequence: TGTGCCAGCAAGGGGGGGAACACTGAAGCTTTCTTT. Amino acid sequence: CASKGGNTEAFF.

The gene calls are TRBV13 and TRBJ2-2; TRBD2 agrees at 7 bases. Germline V CDR1 and CDR2: PRHDT, FYEKMQ (reference sequence). J was trimmed by 3 bases and V by 0 bases; bases with no gene match: 10. This CDR3 spans 18 amino acids. The CDR3 bases are TGTGCCAGCAGCTTAGGCCAGTCCGCGGGGGTGGACACCGGGGAGCTGTTTTTT. Translating it yields CASSLGQSAGVDTGELFF.

The chain carries TRBV6-1 and TRBJ1-5; TRBD1 aligns across 7 bases. This CDR3 is built from 14 residues. Germline V gives CDR1 MNHNS, CDR2 SASEGT. The junction had 4 bases not matched to a gene; V was cut back by 4 bases and J by 4 bases. The CDR3 region is CASSGGTDNQPQHF. The CDR3 DNA reads TGTGCCAGCAGTGGCGGGACAGATAATCAGCCCCAGCATTTT.

In its sample, this clone was seen once. V and J are TRBV5-4 and TRBJ2-4; D is possibly TRBD1 (6 bases). Germline loops: CDR1 SGHNT, CDR2 YYREEE (reference sequence). This CDR3 contains 15 residues. V gave up 4 bases and J gave up 3 bases, with 14 bases separating them. The DNA for the CDR3 is TGTGCCAGCAGCCCTGACAGGAGTGACAAAAACATTCAGTACTTC. Amino acid sequence: CASSPDRSDKNIQYF.

J is TRBJ1-2 and V is TRBV28; 7 nucleotides line up with TRBD1. V was pared by 5 bases and J by 12 bases, with 9 bases of the junction left unmatched. The CDR3 is made up of 12 amino acids. The germline V gene has CDR1 MDHEN and CDR2 SYDVKM. The CDR3 nucleotides are TGTGCCAGCAGTCTACGGACAGGCGGAGACACCTTC. Protein product: CASSLRTGGDTF.

The J gene is TRBJ1-2, the V gene TRBV19; TRBD1 aligns across 7 bases. CDR3 length: 16 residues. J lost 0 bases, V lost 5 bases, and 9 bases had no gene match. The V gene's germline CDR1 is LNHDA and CDR2 SQIVND (reference sequence). Here the CDR3 DNA reads TGTGCCAGTAGTCCCCTAACAGGGGCCTCTAACTATGGCTACACCTTC. This sequence encodes CASSPLTGASNYGYTF. Based on the CDR3 plus reference TRBV19 and TRBJ1-2, the full variable domain is DGGITQSPKYLFRKEGQNVTLSCEQNLNHDAMYWYRQDPGQGLRLIYYSQIVNDFQKGDIAEGYSVSREKKESFPLTVTSAQKNPTAFYLCASSPLTGASNYGYTFGSGTRLTVV.

This chain connects TRBV2 to TRBJ1-4, with D unclear. V lost 9 bases and J lost 0, with 8 bases in between. The CDR3 has 13 residues. Germline values: CDR1 SNHLY, CDR2 FYNNEI. The CDR3 region is CASLAATNEKLFF. Written as DNA, the CDR3 is TGTGCCAGTTTGGCTGCAACTAATGAAAAACTGTTTTTT.

This clone has more than one count but fewer than ten. J is TRBJ1-2 and V is TRBV2; TRBD1 might be the D (5 bases). V lost 1 base and J 4 bases, leaving 13 bases between the germline ends. Germline V CDR1 and CDR2: SNHLY, FYNNEI. The CDR3 totals 15 residues. The CDR3 region has the DNA TGTGCCAGCAGTGAAGTGGGGGGAGTCGGCTATGGCTACACCTTC. This sequence encodes CASSEVGGVGYGYTF.

The V gene is TRBV5-1, the J gene TRBJ2-1, with 8 nucleotides matching TRBD1. Germline CDR1 is SGHRS and CDR2 is YFSETQ. Unmatched junction bases numbered 18, after V lost 5 bases and J lost 8 bases. The CDR3 length is 17 residues. The CDR3 is CASRWDGTGRLRDEQFF. CDR3 nucleotides: TGCGCCAGCAGATGGGACGGGACAGGACGGCTTAGGGATGAGCAGTTCTTC.

Only one count was recorded for this clone. This rearrangement joins TRBV6-5 to TRBJ2-5; 11 nucleotides line up with TRBD2. Losses at the gene ends were 4 bases for V and 5 bases for J; bases not matched to a gene: 9. Per the germline V gene, CDR1 is MNHEY and CDR2 is SVGAGI. The CDR3 extends over 16 amino acids. CDR3 loop: CASSSDLAGGPETQYF. As DNA, the CDR3 is TGTGCCAGCAGTTCCGACTTAGCGGGGGGGCCGGAGACCCAGTACTTC.

CDR3 sequence reads: CASSNRDGRTDTQYF. CDR3 coding DNA: TGTGCCAGCAGCAACCGGGACGGACGCACAGATACGCAGTATTTT. The chain combines TRBV21-1 with TRBJ2-3. TRBV21-1 has pseudogene status. This CDR3 contains 15 residues.

This clone came up once. The chain has TRBV4-1 and TRBJ1-6; a possible D gene is TRBD1 (6 bases). This CDR3 contains 16 residues. Trimming took 3 bases from V and 8 from J, leaving 17 bases between them. Germline V gene lookup returns CDR1 MGHRA and CDR2 YSYEKL. DNA for the CDR3: TGCGCCAGCAGCCACAGAACAGGGTCGGTGCATTCACCCCTCCACTTT. Translation: CASSHRTGSVHSPLHF.

The rearrangement uses TRBV5-6 and TRBJ2-1, with D unresolved. The CDR3 runs to 16 residues. Germline loops: CDR1 SGHDT, CDR2 YYEEEE. V shed 4 bases and J shed 4 bases, with 18 bases lying between them. The CDR3 DNA reads TGTGCCAGCAGCAGGTCGGGCGGTACCATATACAATGAGCAGTTCTTC. The encoded protein is CASSRSGGTIYNEQFF. Variable domain in full (rest from reference TRBV5-6 and TRBJ2-1): DAGVTQSPTHLIKTRGQQVTLRCSPKSGHDTVSWYQQALGQGPQFIFQYYEEEERQRGNFPDRFSGHQFPNYSSELNVNALLLGDSALYLCASSRSGGTIYNEQFFGPGTRLTVL.

The rearrangement links TRBV7-9 to TRBJ2-2, with TRBD1 matching 7 bases. CDR3 size: 15 residues. J lost 4 bases, V lost 5 bases, and 7 bases had no gene match. CDR1 SEHNR and CDR2 FQNEAQ come from the germline V gene (reference sequence). The CDR3 protein is CASSEKGQFTGELFF. The CDR3 DNA is TGTGCCAGCAGCGAAAAGGGACAGTTCACCGGGGAGCTGTTTTTT.

This clone is medium-sized by share. The chain combines TRBV7-9 with TRBJ2-2, with D unclear. Germline assignment: CDR1 SEHNR and CDR2 FQNEAQ (reference sequence). This CDR3 is built from 12 residues. Trimming stripped 8 bases from V and 5 bases from J, with 9 bases between. The chain's CDR3 is CASFRKTGELFF. CDR3 DNA: TGTGCCAGCTTTCGGAAAACCGGGGAGCTGTTTTTT. Filled out from reference TRBV7-9 and TRBJ2-2, the complete variable domain reads DTGVSQNPRHKITKRGQNVTFRCDPISEHNRLYWYRQTLGQGPEFLTYFQNEAQLEKSRLLSDRFSAERPKGSFSTLEIQRTEQGDSAMYLCASFRKTGELFFGEGSRLTVL.

This chain joins TRBV28 and TRBJ2-1, with TRBD1 matching over 9 bases. Germline lookup yields CDR1 MDHEN and CDR2 SYDVKM. The CDR3 is 17 amino acids. The V segment lost 2 bases and the J segment 5 bases; nucleotides outside the gene matches: 10. CDR3 coding DNA: TGTGCCAGCAGTTTAAGGGTCTACAGGGGGCAGGACAATGAGCAGTTCTTC. It specifies CASSLRVYRGQDNEQFF.